This record looks at one T cell receptor (beta chain) sequence and its context. Its antigen is still unknown. The input lacks base qualities; no much larger clone sits a single base away. Single viable CD3+CD4+CD8-CD45RO+ cells were sorted as memory CD4+ T cells on a FACSAria II. CMV serostatus was determined using a Roche Elecsys assay that detects serum IgG against CMV pp150, pp28, p38 and p52. Once the samples were thawed, total CD4+ T cells were enriched through positive selection using CD4 magnetic microbeads. The samples came from a separate study whose specific focus was interrogating the CD4+ T cell memory repertoire. Peripheral blood mononuclear cells were isolated and cryopreserved following standard operating procedures; serum was stored at -80 °C. The staining used CD3-PerCP (BW264/56), CD4-APC (RPA-T4), CD45RO-PE (UCHT1) and CD8-Pacific Orange (3B5) antibodies, and Sytox blue was used to exclude non-viable cells.

The Quick-DNA Microprep Kit was used to extract genomic DNA from the sorted cells. TCRbeta DNA was amplified with the immunoSEQ hsTCRbeta kit following the manufacturer's protocol. An Illumina MiSeq instrument was used to sequence the TCRbeta libraries. In the original analysis: Following removal of out-of-frame sequences, more than 2,000,000 distinct TCRbeta sequences were retained, with an average of roughly 70,000 per individual. Two values were used to score each individual: the count of some 150 previously reported CMV-associated TCRbeta sequences and the total count of productive distinct TCRbeta sequences. A beta-binomial model was reimplemented in Python, and scikit-learn random forests with default parameters were trained on data from the US cohort. Classifier performance on the Belgian cohort was reported as the median AUC with percentile confidence intervals calculated over 10,000 bootstrap iterations. Imported from immuneACCESS, the table was reduced by TCRdb to in-frame sequences with V and J called. These copies leave out some clones; in studies compared against another copy, an unresolved V gene accounts for under half, and the cause of the remainder is not known. The DNA was the basis for D and trimming; V, J and clone size are from that table. The sample table records 84,000 or so clones; 80% of these occur just once. Around 0.84% of the sample rests with the top ten.

The germline V gene (reference sequence) provides CDR1 LNHDA and CDR2 SQIVND. The junction carries 10 bases between V and J, which are trimmed by 3 bases and 4 bases respectively. CDR3 length: 13 amino acids, cysteine to phenylalanine. The DNA shown is the 39-base CDR3, in frame from base 1. The data stem from a study of memory CD4+ T cells and cytomegalovirus serostatus (dated by TCRdb to between 2019 and 2020). For context, the study as a whole: A total of some 33 healthy Belgian adults, of whom 9 were CMV seropositive and 24 were CMV seronegative, were included in the cohort. CD4+ memory TCRbeta repertoires of a Belgian cohort with known cytomegalovirus serostatus were sequenced in order to replicate a published TCR-based CMV serostatus classifier. General findings and caveats noted by the study authors: Of fewer than 200 previously reported CMV-associated TCRbeta sequences, approximately 70 appeared in the CD4+ memory repertoires, each in one to five individuals. Only CD4+CD45RO+ memory cells were sequenced, unlike the original study, which covered naive and memory CD4+ and CD8+ populations. The original-framework classifier achieved a median bootstrapped AUC of approximately 0.95 with a 95% CI of 0.76-1.00 on the Belgian cohort. For CMV serostatus prediction, a median bootstrapped AUC of 0.95 was reached with the original framework, and a median bootstrapped AUC of approximately 0.92 was reached with a US-trained random forest. The results were interpreted as suggesting that the CMV-associated TCR signature is largely present in the CD4+ memory repertoire.

This receptor was taken from an adult in good health and CMV-seronegative. The chain employs TRBV19 and TRBJ2-7; a confident D gene designation cannot be given. What was sequenced was memory CD4+ T cells from blood. The encoded CDR3 is CASSISTTYEQYF. The DNA is as follows: TGTGCCAGTAGTATTAGTACGACTTACGAGCAGTACTTC.